These 2 T cell receptor beta chains were sequenced from one sample in a study of T cell repertoires in aging, cancer and after chemotherapy. TRB rearrangements spanning V, D and J were amplified using mixed TRB-A/B primers. Each CDR3 protein is one row after TCRdb ran MiXCR on the multiplex PCR reads. The data hold a few thousand distinct CDR3 sequences, with about 32% observed a single time. Peripheral blood genomic DNA, not sorted cells or RNA, was the template. The sequencing input was blood. Receptor source: a human donor with a solid tumor.

This clonotype is large by share. This sequence joins TRBV6-5 and TRBJ1-6, with D tentatively TRBD1 (5 bases). Germline assignment: CDR1 MNHEY and CDR2 SVGAGI. This CDR3 is built from 13 residues. V lost 5 bases, J lost 6 bases, and 8 bases lay in between. The CDR3: CASSGHFNSPLHF. The CDR3 DNA reads TGTGCCAGCAGTGGACACTTTAATTCACCCCTCCACTTT.

This chain uses TRBV19 with TRBJ1-2; 12 nucleotides match TRBD1. This CDR3 comprises 17 residues. Germline V lookup: CDR1 LNHDA, CDR2 SQIVND (reference sequence). V shed 4 bases and J 2 bases; nucleotides not matched to a gene: 8. The CDR3 region is CASSRRDRGLLNYGYTF. The DNA for the CDR3 is TGTGCCAGTAGTAGACGGGACAGGGGGCTACTGAACTATGGCTACACCTTC.